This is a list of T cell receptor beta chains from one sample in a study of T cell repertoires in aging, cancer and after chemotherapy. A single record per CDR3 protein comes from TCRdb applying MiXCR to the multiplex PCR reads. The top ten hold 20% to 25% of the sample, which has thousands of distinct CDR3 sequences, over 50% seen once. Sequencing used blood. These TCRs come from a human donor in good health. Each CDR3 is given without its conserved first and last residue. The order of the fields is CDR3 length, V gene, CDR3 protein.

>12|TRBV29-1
SVETTRSTVEQY
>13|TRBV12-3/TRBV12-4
ASSLRRAETGELF
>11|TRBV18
ASSEQETGELF
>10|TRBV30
AWQGAGNTIY
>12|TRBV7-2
ASSPGASAGPQY
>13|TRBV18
ASSPPTSSFYEQY
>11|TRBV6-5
ASRTTGWGELF
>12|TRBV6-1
ASSAAGTGTEAF
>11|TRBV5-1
ASSWDRSTEAF
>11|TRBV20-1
SAGTSLGNFQY
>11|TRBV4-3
ALGQANYNEQF
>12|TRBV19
ASTNLGGYQPQH
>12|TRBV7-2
ASSPPGRGSGYT
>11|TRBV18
ASSAGHSYEQY
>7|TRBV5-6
ASGSEQY
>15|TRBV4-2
ASSQGWTSGPYNEQF
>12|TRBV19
ASSIAGVGDTQY
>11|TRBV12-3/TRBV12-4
ASSSGVGYGYT
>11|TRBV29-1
SVDVTGAWSTF
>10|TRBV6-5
ASSATNEKLF
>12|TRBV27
ASSGTGGDETQY
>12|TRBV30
AWTVGLAVDTQY
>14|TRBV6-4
ASSDSRGSGANVLT
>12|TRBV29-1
SVEPPQGGNEQF
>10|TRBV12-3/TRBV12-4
ASSLGGDEQY
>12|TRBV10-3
AISDHAPTDTQY
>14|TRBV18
ASSRGWGAPGKGYT
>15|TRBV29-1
SVEEGKGLTLGYGYT
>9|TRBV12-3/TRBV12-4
ASRTRNEQF
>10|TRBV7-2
ASSPDRYEQY
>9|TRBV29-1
SFDWGHGYT
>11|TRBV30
AWSPYSDSPLH
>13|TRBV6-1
ASSPLSGGQETQY
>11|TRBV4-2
ASSSGIGETQY
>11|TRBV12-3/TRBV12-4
ASRGLALNEQF
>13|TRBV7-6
ASSPRTSGGGEQF
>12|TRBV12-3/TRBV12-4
ASSLPQGMNEQF
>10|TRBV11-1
ASSLNRDEQF
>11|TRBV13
ASSFQSTDTQY
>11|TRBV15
ATSRGQGETQY
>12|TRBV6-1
ASSEAGRDYGYT
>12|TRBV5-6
ASSSMGRTTEAF
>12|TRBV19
ASSAGTGGETQY
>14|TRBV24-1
ATSDSYGTAQETQY
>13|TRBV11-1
ASSSMAGGENGYT
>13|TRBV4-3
ASSQDPMRTGELF
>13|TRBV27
ASRRSTSWRETQY
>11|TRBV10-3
ASGQGTYNEQF
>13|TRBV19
ASARGRTSTDTQY
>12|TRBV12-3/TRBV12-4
ASSQAGGQETQY